This T cell receptor (beta chain) was identified during a study of PD-L1 blockade in urothelial cancer. The CDR3 is 15 amino acids. Germline values: CDR1 SGHTA, CDR2 FQGNSA. V lost 4 bases, J lost 6 bases, and 9 bases stayed unmatched. Assay: immunoSEQ multiplex PCR; the TCRdb copy retains only in-frame clones and omits some. Seen here are about 45,000 clones, around 88% observed once, and the top ten hold less than 4%. The sequenced sample was PBMCs, obtained around atezolizumab (anti-PD-L1) treatment. The chain uses TRBV7-2 and TRBJ2-1; 7 bases align to TRBD2. This receptor was taken from a man aged 80 or over with urothelial cancer. The DNA for the CDR3 is TGTGCCAGCAGCTCCGCGACTAGCTCTCGCAATGAGCAGTTCTTC. This codes for CASSSATSSRNEQFF.